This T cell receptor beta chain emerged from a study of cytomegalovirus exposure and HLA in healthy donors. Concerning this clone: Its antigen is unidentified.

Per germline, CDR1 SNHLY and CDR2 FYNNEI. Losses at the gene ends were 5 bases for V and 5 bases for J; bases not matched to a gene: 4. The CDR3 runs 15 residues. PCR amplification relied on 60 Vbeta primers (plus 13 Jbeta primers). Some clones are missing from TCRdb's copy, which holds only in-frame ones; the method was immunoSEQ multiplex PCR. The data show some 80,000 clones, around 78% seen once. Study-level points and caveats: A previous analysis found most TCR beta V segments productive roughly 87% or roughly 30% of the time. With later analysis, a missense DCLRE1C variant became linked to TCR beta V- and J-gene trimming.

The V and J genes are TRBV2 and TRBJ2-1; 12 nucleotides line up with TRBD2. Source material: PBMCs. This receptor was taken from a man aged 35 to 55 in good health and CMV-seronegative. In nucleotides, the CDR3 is TGTGCCAGCAGTCCTAGCGGGAGGGTAGACAATGAGCAGTTCTTC. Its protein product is CASSPSGRVDNEQFF.